This T cell receptor (beta chain) came from a study of blood T cell repertoires in COVID-19. Overall study context: Samples came from the United States, Italy and Spain, spanning acute and convalescent COVID-19. Nucleic acid was either cDNA or gDNA, and it came from T cells, B-cell-depleted T cells, or PBMCs.

Germline V CDR1 and CDR2: SGHRS, YFSETQ. There are 14 residues in the CDR3. V was pared by 3 bases and J by 10 bases, with 4 bases of the junction left unmatched. This clone has only one observation. As originally analysed: By means of reference gene primer amplification, nucleated cell counts were estimated. Sequencing used immunoSEQ multiplex PCR; TCRdb keeps in-frame clones, though not all of them. V, J and clone size are taken as reported in that table, and D and trimming were inferred from the DNA itself. The table records around 230,000 clones, 70% to 85% of them present only once. Sequenced material: peripheral blood. The TCR sequence derives from a woman of 80 years or more with acute or convalescent COVID-19. V usage is TRBV5-1 and J usage is TRBJ1-6; 10 nucleotides match TRBD1. The CDR3 bases are TGCGCCAGCAGCTGGGACAGGGGAAAATCACCCCTCCACTTT. This sequence encodes CASSWDRGKSPLHF.